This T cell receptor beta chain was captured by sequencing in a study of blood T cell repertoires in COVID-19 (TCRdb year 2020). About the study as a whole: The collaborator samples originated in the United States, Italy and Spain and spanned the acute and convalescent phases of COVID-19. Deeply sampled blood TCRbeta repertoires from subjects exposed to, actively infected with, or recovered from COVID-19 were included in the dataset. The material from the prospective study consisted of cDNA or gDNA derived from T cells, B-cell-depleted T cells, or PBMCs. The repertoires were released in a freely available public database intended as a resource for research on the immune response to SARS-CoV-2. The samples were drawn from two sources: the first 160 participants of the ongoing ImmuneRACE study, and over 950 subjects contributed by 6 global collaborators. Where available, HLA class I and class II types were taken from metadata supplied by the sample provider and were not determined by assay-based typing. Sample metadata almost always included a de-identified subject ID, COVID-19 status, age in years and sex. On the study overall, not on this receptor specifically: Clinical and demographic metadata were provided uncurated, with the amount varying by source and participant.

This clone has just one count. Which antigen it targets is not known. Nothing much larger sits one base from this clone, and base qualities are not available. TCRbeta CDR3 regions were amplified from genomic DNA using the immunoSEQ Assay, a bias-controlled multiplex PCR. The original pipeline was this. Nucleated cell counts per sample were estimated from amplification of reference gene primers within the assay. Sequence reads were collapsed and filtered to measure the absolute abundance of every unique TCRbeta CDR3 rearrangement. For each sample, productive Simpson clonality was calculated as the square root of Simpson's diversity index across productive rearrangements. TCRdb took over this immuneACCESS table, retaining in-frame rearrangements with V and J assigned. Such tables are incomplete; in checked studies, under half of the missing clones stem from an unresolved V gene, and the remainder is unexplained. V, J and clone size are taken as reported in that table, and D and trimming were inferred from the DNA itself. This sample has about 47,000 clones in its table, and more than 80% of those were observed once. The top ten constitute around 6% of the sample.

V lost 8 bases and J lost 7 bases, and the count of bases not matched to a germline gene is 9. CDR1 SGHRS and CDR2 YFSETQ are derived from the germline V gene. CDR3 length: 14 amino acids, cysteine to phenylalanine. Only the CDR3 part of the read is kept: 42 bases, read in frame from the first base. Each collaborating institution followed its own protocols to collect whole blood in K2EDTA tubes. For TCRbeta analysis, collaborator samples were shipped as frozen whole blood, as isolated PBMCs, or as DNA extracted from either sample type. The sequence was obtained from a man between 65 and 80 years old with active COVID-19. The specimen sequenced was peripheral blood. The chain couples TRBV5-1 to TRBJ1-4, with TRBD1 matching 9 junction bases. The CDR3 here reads CARPEQGAGEKLFF. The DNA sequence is TGCGCCAGGCCCGAACAGGGGGCGGGTGAAAAACTGTTTTTT.